Shown below are 5 T cell receptor beta chains from a single sample sequenced in a study of shared clonotypes between healthy human individuals. Terminally differentiated effector memory CD45RA+ cells were excluded from the naive CD8 cells, which were CD45RO-negative and positively selected for CCR7. The protocol was immunoSEQ multiplex PCR, while the TCRdb copy is restricted to in-frame clones and leaves out a portion. The data show 550,000 to 750,000 clones, under 95% seen once. Specimen: naive CD8+ T cells sorted from blood. These receptors all come from a man aged 30 to 45 in good health.

V gene TRBV4-1 combines with J gene TRBJ2-3; 11 bases match TRBD2. The CDR3 length is 15 residues. The germline CDR1 and CDR2 sequences are MGHRA and YSYEKL. The junction had 2 bases not matched to a gene; V was cut back by 2 bases and J by 4 bases. The CDR3 DNA sequence: TGCGCCAGCAGCCAATTAGCGGGAGGGCCAGATACGCAGTATTTT. Translation gives CASSQLAGGPDTQYF.

The chain carries TRBV9 and TRBJ2-7, with TRBD1 identical over 11 bases. The CDR3 spans 16 residues. The germline CDR1 and CDR2 sequences are SGDLS and YYNGEE. The junction had 7 bases not matched to a gene; V was cut back by 1 base and J by 4 bases. The CDR3: CASSVHRDRGTYEQYF. In DNA form, the CDR3 reads TGTGCCAGCAGCGTACACCGGGACAGGGGGACTTACGAGCAGTACTTC.

The CDR3 DNA reads TGTGCCACCCTTGGGCTTCCGGGCGAGCAGTACTTC. This gives the protein CATLGLPGEQYF. The chain employs TRBV19 and TRBJ2-7; D is unclear. Trimming removed 10 bases from V and 6 bases from J, with 16 bases in between. Per the germline V gene, CDR1 is LNHDA and CDR2 is SQIVND (reference sequence). The CDR3 has 12 amino acids.

The chain joins TRBV7-6 to TRBJ2-2; the D is unclear. V was trimmed by 3 bases and J by 3 bases, leaving 2 bases between them. The CDR3 has 12 residues. The germline CDR1 and CDR2 sequences are SGHVS and FNYEAQ. The CDR3 bases are TGTGCCAGCAGCTTCGACACCGGGGAGCTGTTTTTT. As protein: CASSFDTGELFF.

CDR3 sequence: CASSRTVSYEQYF. The CDR3, as DNA: TGTGCCAGCAGTAGGACGGTCTCCTACGAGCAGTACTTC. The chain uses TRBV28 and TRBJ2-7; D remains unclear. CDR1 is MDHEN, CDR2 SYDVKM, per germline. CDR3 length equals 13 residues. V lost 5 bases and J 0 bases, leaving 8 bases between the germline ends.